Presented here are 10 T cell receptor beta chains from one specimen sequenced in a study of blood T cells in healthy people across ages. Using a J-beta primer mix together with a sample-barcoded 5' primer, a second PCR was run for about 6 to 12 cycles. MiXCR was run by TCRdb on the 5' RACE reads, yielding one entry per CDR3 protein. The table lists about 1.4 million distinct CDR3 sequences, 59% of them singletons, with 6.5% to 8.5% in the top ten. What was sequenced was blood. The receptor source for this set is a man younger than 35 in good health.

This chain uses TRBV4-3 with TRBJ2-3, with 7 bases aligning to TRBD2. With 0 bases clipped from V and 2 bases from J, the junction kept 5 bases outside the gene matches. Looked up from germline, CDR1 is LGHNA and CDR2 is YSLEER. The CDR3 covers 16 residues. This chain's CDR3 is CASSQDYGGYTDTQYF. The CDR3 coding sequence is TGCGCCAGCAGCCAAGATTACGGGGGGTACACAGATACGCAGTATTTT.

This clonotype came up a few times. The J gene is TRBJ2-1, the V gene TRBV20-1; 8 positions match TRBD2. The J segment lost 4 bases and the V segment lost 6 bases, leaving 11 bases of the junction unmatched. Per germline, CDR1 DFQATT and CDR2 SNEGSKA (reference sequence). This CDR3 is 15 amino acids long. The CDR3 DNA reads as TGCAGTGCCCAGGTAGGGGCGGGAGGATACAATGAGCAGTTCTTC. This gives the protein CSAQVGAGGYNEQFF.

This clonotype was seen just once. The V call is TRBV2, the J call TRBJ1-2, with no clear D. The CDR3 has 12 residues. Germline V gives CDR1 SNHLY, CDR2 FYNNEI. V shed 2 bases and J shed 8 bases, with 9 bases lying between them. CDR3 sequence (DNA): TGTGCCAGCAGTGAAATGGGAAACGGCTACACCTTC. Translation: CASSEMGNGYTF.

This chain joins TRBV3-1 and TRBJ2-7, with 10 bases identical to TRBD2. The CDR3 totals 15 residues. Germline CDR1 and CDR2: LGHDT and YNNKEL (reference sequence). V lost 1 base and J lost 4; bases outside the gene matches: 4. CDR3 nucleotides: TGTGCCAGCAGCCAAGCTCTAGCGGGGGCTTACGAGCAGTACTTC. Amino acid sequence: CASSQALAGAYEQYF.

This clonotype was picked up many times. This sequence joins TRBV2 and TRBJ2-7, with D unclear. In germline, CDR1 is SNHLY, CDR2 FYNNEI. The V and J ends lost 3 bases and 3 bases respectively, with 12 bases between them. This CDR3 is built from 14 residues. In DNA form, the CDR3 reads TGTGCCAGCAGTGATAGGGTCAGATACTACGAGCAGTACTTC. This encodes CASSDRVRYYEQYF.

V gene TRBV4-2 combines with J gene TRBJ2-7; no firm D call. CDR3 length equals 14 residues. V lost 0 bases and J 1 base, leaving 7 bases between the germline ends. CDR1 is LGHNA, CDR2 YNFKEQ, per germline. CDR3 bases: TGTGCCAGCAGCCAAGAGAAGGGTTCCTACGAGCAGTACTTC. Translation gives CASSQEKGSYEQYF.

The rearrangement links TRBV18 to TRBJ1-2; D uncertain. Germline-derived CDR1 and CDR2 are KGHSH and LQKENI. Trimming cost V 6 bases and J 0 bases, with 11 bases left between them. This CDR3 has 14 residues. The CDR3 reads CASSVEGSNYGYTF. The CDR3 nucleotides are TGTGCCAGCTCTGTAGAGGGATCTAACTATGGCTACACCTTC.

The rearrangement joins TRBV4-1 to TRBJ1-4, with D hard to call. This CDR3 region has 15 residues. V was trimmed by 1 base and J by 14 bases, leaving 20 bases between them. The germline V gene has CDR1 MGHRA and CDR2 YSYEKL. The CDR3 nucleotides read TGCGCCAGCAGCCAAGTCAGAACTCAAATTGGTGGTCTGTTTTTT. Translated: CASSQVRTQIGGLFF.

V usage is TRBV7-2 and J usage is TRBJ2-5; 8 bases align to TRBD2. The CDR3 runs to 14 residues. With V trimmed by 5 bases and J by 7 bases, 9 bases remained unmatched. Per germline, CDR1 SGHTA and CDR2 FQGNSA. The CDR3 region is CASSQLAAAGTQYF. CDR3 sequence (DNA): TGTGCCAGCAGCCAACTAGCGGCCGCGGGGACCCAGTACTTC.

This sequence joins TRBV27 and TRBJ2-7; D may be TRBD1 or TRBD2 (6 bases each). V shed 5 bases and J shed 2 bases, with 13 bases lying between them. The length of the CDR3 is 14 residues. Germline V gives CDR1 MNHEY, CDR2 SMNVEV (reference sequence). Here the CDR3 reads CASSVKGEAYEQYF. The CDR3 region has the DNA TGTGCCAGCAGTGTAAAGGGGGAGGCCTACGAGCAGTACTTC.